This T cell receptor (beta chain) is from a study of PD-1 blockade in classical Hodgkin lymphoma. Per the germline V gene, CDR1 is MNHEY and CDR2 is SMNVEV (reference sequence). V was clipped by 5 bases and J by 7 bases, with 12 bases between them. CDR3 length: 13 amino acids. Assay used: immunoSEQ multiplex PCR; TCRdb lists only in-frame clones, some missing. The sample yields approximately 22,000 clones, about 73% seen once. Patients all relapsed after autologous stem cell transplantation, and there was variation in brentuximab vedotin exposure. Complete response, partial response or progressive disease constituted the best responses recorded. This clone has more than one count but fewer than ten. Antigen unknown. The study, taken as a whole, reports: Significant TCR diversity gains by C4D1 occurred in CD4+ but not CD8+ cells. Exclusion covered patients beginning nivolumab under 1 year post-ASCT. Lower baseline TCR diversity marked trial partial responders and progressors.

This TCR was recovered from a human donor with classical Hodgkin lymphoma. Sequenced here: peripheral blood mononuclear cells (PBMCs), sampled before the second cycle of nivolumab. The chain joins TRBV27 to TRBJ2-1; no reliable D call. The CDR3 sequence is CASSIQTRNEQFF. The CDR3 bases are TGTGCCAGCAGTATCCAGACCAGAAATGAGCAGTTCTTC.